Following are 23 T cell receptor beta chains from one sample sequenced in a study of T cells in women clearing cervical HPV infection (dated by TCRdb to the late 2010s). Library creation used the immunoSEQ multiplex PCR assay. Drawn from immuneACCESS, this table holds only the in-frame rearrangements with V and J called that TCRdb kept. Clones are partly lost; checked studies trace under half to an unresolved V gene and leave the rest unexplained. This sample's records show about 39,000 clones. The ten most abundant clones make up under 7% of the sample. The specimen sequenced was blood buffy coat. The receptors stem from a woman aged 18 to 75 with a cervical HPV16 infection that either progressed to CIN3+ or cleared (not recorded which).

The part of the CDR3 DNA that was read is TGTGCCAGCACTAGGGCAGGGGAATCCTACGAG. It codes for CASTRAGESYE. The complete CDR3 reads CASTRAGESYEQYF. V gene TRBV28 combines with J gene TRBJ2-7; tentative D call: TRBD1 (6 bases). The read ends 3 residues early relative to the CDR3; the germline J gene fills the gap. From germline, CDR1 is MDHEN and CDR2 SYDVKM. Trimming took off 7 bases at V and 1 base at J, with 14 bases between the two ends. CDR3 length: 14 amino acids.

To note about this clone: The DNA ends 3 residues before the CDR3 does, and the rest of the CDR3 is filled in from the germline J gene. The chain recombines TRBV19 with TRBJ1-1; D not resolved. Trimming pared 3 bases from V and 7 bases from J, leaving 15 bases between. CDR1 is LNHDA, CDR2 SQIVND, per germline (reference sequence). The CDR3 has 14 residues. Here the CDR3 reads CASSMGSNFFEAFF. The DNA read from the CDR3 is TGTGCCAGTAGTATGGGCAGCAACTTTTTTGAA.

With regard to this clone: Coverage ceases 3 residues before the CDR3 finishes, and the germline J gene fills in the end. This chain connects TRBV20-1 to TRBJ2-1; a possible D gene is TRBD1 (5 bases). This CDR3 is 11 amino acids long. Germline lookup yields CDR1 DFQATT and CDR2 SNEGSKA (reference sequence). V was clipped by 6 bases and J by 6 bases, with 9 bases between them. The covered CDR3 bases are TGCAGTGCACTTGGGGCCAATGAG. It translates to CSALGANE. The full CDR3 sequence reads CSALGANEQFF.

About this clone itself: The read terminates 3 residues ahead of where the CDR3 ends, so the germline J gene completes it. The chain carries TRBV30 and TRBJ2-5; weak D call: TRBD1 (6 bases). V lost 3 bases and J 4 bases, leaving 15 bases between the germline ends. The germline V gene encodes CDR1 GTSNPN and CDR2 SVGIG (reference sequence). This CDR3 is 14 amino acids long. The CDR3 loop reads CAWSPTGSVETQYF. Incomplete CDR3 DNA: TGTGCCTGGAGCCCAACAGGGAGCGTAGAGACC.

The sequenced part of the CDR3 DNA is TGTGCCACCCCTAAAGCGGGCACAGATACG. Translation gives CATPKAGTDT. The whole CDR3 reads CATPKAGTDTQYF. The chain links TRBV6-2 or TRBV6-3 to TRBJ2-3, with D perhaps TRBD2 (5 bases). The read terminates 3 residues before the CDR3 end, so the remaining end is supplied by the germline J gene. Germline V CDR1 and CDR2: MNHEY, SVGEGT. The CDR3 runs 13 residues. V lost 10 bases and J lost 1, with 12 bases in between.

Turning to this clone: The CDR3 end is not reached by the read, which stops 3 residues before it; the germline J gene fills it in. The chain links TRBV7-8 to TRBJ1-4, with D perhaps TRBD1 (5 bases). Per germline, CDR1 SGHVS and CDR2 FQNEAQ. CDR3 length equals 16 residues. The V end lost 1 base, the J end lost 7 bases, and 16 bases lay between the germline ends. CDR3 in amino acids: CASSLVGVGSGEKLFF. The sequenced part of the CDR3 DNA is TGTGCCAGCAGCTTAGTAGGGGTGGGAAGTGGTGAAAAA.

To note about this clone: Read coverage stops 3 residues before the CDR3 terminus; the germline J gene supplies the remainder. V and J are TRBV7-8 and TRBJ1-5; D call uncertain. The CDR3 is made up of 16 amino acids. The germline gives CDR1 SGHVS, CDR2 FQNEAQ. V was cut by 2 bases and J by 0 bases, with 11 bases left in between. CDR3 region: CASSLLGGDSNQPQHF. The sequenced part of the CDR3 DNA is TGTGCCAGCAGCTTACTCGGCGGTGATAGCAATCAGCCC.

Of note for this clone: The CDR3 goes on 3 residues after the read ends, and that part is filled in from the germline J gene. The chain carries TRBV7-2 and TRBJ2-2; 10 bases agree with TRBD1. The CDR3 is 14 amino acids. Germline loops: CDR1 SGHTA, CDR2 FQGNSA. The DNA read from the CDR3 is TGTGCCAGCAGCCGGGACAGGGGAGGAGAAAAG. It yields the protein CASSRDRGGEK. The complete CDR3 protein is CASSRDRGGEKLFF.

As concerns this clone: With the read ending 3 residues before the CDR3 end, the germline J gene is used to fill in that end. V gene TRBV19 combines with J gene TRBJ2-3; D ambiguous. Germline loops: CDR1 LNHDA, CDR2 SQIVND (reference sequence). The CDR3 has 13 amino acids. V lost 5 bases to trimming and J lost 0 bases, with 6 bases between them. This CDR3 reads CASSLTSTDTQYF. Partial CDR3 DNA: TGTGCCAGTAGTTTGACTAGCACAGATACG.

As to this clone: The CDR3 goes on 3 residues after the read ends, and that part is filled in from the germline J gene. V usage is TRBV28 and J usage is TRBJ1-4; no firm D call. This CDR3 is 11 amino acids long. V was pared by 3 bases and J by 10 bases, with 6 bases between. CDR1 and CDR2 (germline): MDHEN, SYDVKM. The CDR3 region is CASSFEGKLFF. The CDR3 DNA, read in part, is TGTGCCAGCAGTTTTGAGGGAAAA.

Here the CDR3 reads CASSLAPGVSYNEQFF. CDR3 DNA (partial): TGTGCCAGCAGCTTAGCTCCAGGGGTGTCCTACAATGAG. V and J are TRBV7-3 and TRBJ2-1, with D maybe TRBD1 (6 bases). Read data end 3 residues before the CDR3 end; the end is taken from the germline J gene. V was clipped by 2 bases and J by 1 base, with 12 bases between them. The CDR3 consists of 16 residues. The V gene's germline CDR1 is SGHTA and CDR2 FQGTGA.

Details on this clone: The read ends 3 residues before the CDR3 terminus; that terminus is restored from the germline J gene. This chain links TRBV2 with TRBJ2-7; the match to TRBD2 covers 10 bases. The CDR3 consists of 15 residues. The germline V gene has CDR1 SNHLY and CDR2 FYNNEI. Trimming took 7 bases from V and 3 from J; bases not matched to a gene: 9. CDR3 DNA (partial): TGTGCCAGCACCGAGGGGGGGACTAGCGACTACGAG. Translation gives CASTEGGTSDYE. The entire CDR3 sequence reads CASTEGGTSDYEQYF.

On this clone itself: The read terminates 3 residues ahead of where the CDR3 ends, so the germline J gene completes it. The V gene is TRBV7-8, the J gene TRBJ2-7, with a possible D match to TRBD1 (6 bases). This CDR3 is built from 15 residues. CDR1 and CDR2 from the germline V gene are SGHVS and FQNEAQ. V gave up 1 base and J gave up 1 base, with 11 bases separating them. CDR3 DNA (partial): TGTGCCAGCAGCTTAGGCCCAACAGGGTCCTACGAG. Translated, it gives CASSLGPTGSYE. The whole CDR3 is CASSLGPTGSYEQYF.

Worth noting for this clone: The read ends 3 residues before the CDR3 terminus; that terminus is restored from the germline J gene. The chain recombines TRBV19 with TRBJ1-2; D perhaps matches TRBD1 (5 bases). Per germline, CDR1 LNHDA and CDR2 SQIVND (reference sequence). This CDR3 has 17 amino acids. CDR3 protein: CASTITYLGGGYNDYTF. The CDR3 bases that were read are TGTGCCAGTACCATCACCTACCTCGGGGGTGGTTACAATGAC.

The CDR3 sequence: CASSLTKTSGTTGELFF. The CDR3 bases that were read are TGTGCCAGCAGCTTAACTAAAACTAGCGGAACGACCGGGGAG. The J gene is TRBJ2-2, the V gene TRBV7-8; TRBD2 matches at 8 bases. The CDR3 end is not reached by the read, which stops 3 residues before it; the germline J gene fills it in. Germline assignment: CDR1 SGHVS and CDR2 FQNEAQ. The CDR3 totals 17 residues. Trimming removed 2 bases from V and 5 bases from J; junction bases left unmatched: 10.

With respect to this clone: The read is 3 residues too short to cover the CDR3 end, so that end is filled in from the germline J gene. J is TRBJ2-1 and V is TRBV18, with D possibly being TRBD2 (6 bases). Germline values: CDR1 KGHSH, CDR2 LQKENI. The CDR3 is 14 amino acids. The V gene lost 3 bases and the J gene lost 5 bases, with 11 bases spanning the gap. CDR3 bases read: TGTGCCAGCTCACCCTGGGACTCGGACAATGAG. Its protein is CASSPWDSDNE. The entire CDR3 protein reads CASSPWDSDNEQFF.

The CDR3 here is CASSVQGGNTEAFF. The sequenced part of the CDR3 DNA is TGTGCCAGCAGTGTACAGGGCGGGAACACTGAA. The gene calls are TRBV2 and TRBJ1-1; possible D gene TRBD1, 6 bases. With the read ending 3 residues before the CDR3 end, the germline J gene is used to fill in that end. Germline V CDR1 and CDR2: SNHLY, FYNNEI. Trimming took off 4 bases at V and 1 base at J, with 10 bases between the two ends. This CDR3 comprises 14 residues. The complete variable domain, with remaining parts taken from reference TRBV2 and TRBJ1-1, reads EPEVTQTPSHQVTQMGQEVILRCVPISNHLYFYWYRQILGQKVEFLVSFYNNEISEKSEIFDDQFSVERPDGSNFTLKIRSTKLEDSAMYFCASSVQGGNTEAFFGQGTRLTVV.

Regarding this clone: The read finishes 3 residues shy of the CDR3 end, and the germline J gene is used to complete it. The V gene is TRBV5-1, the J gene TRBJ2-4, with D possibly matching TRBD1 (6 bases). Germline loops: CDR1 SGHRS, CDR2 YFSETQ. The CDR3 loop spans 17 amino acids. The CDR3 DNA, read in part, is TGCGCCAGCAGCTGGGGGCCAAAGAGATCTCCCACCTATGGT. It yields the protein CASSWGPKRSPTYG. The full CDR3 sequence reads CASSWGPKRSPTYGQYF.

The sequenced part of the CDR3 DNA is TGTGCCAGCAGTTCCCCCCCTAACAATGAG. As protein: CASSSPPNNE. The entire CDR3 protein reads CASSSPPNNEQFF. The rearrangement links TRBV27 to TRBJ2-1; D is uncertain. Read data end 3 residues before the CDR3 end; the end is taken from the germline J gene. V lost 4 bases and J 5 bases, leaving 9 bases between the germline ends. Germline V lookup: CDR1 MNHEY, CDR2 SMNVEV (reference sequence). CDR3 size: 13 residues.

On this clone itself: The DNA ends 3 residues before the CDR3 does, and the rest of the CDR3 is filled in from the germline J gene. This chain uses TRBV28 with TRBJ2-1; no reliable D call. The V gene's germline CDR1 is MDHEN and CDR2 SYDVKM. This CDR3 is built from 12 residues. V lost 5 bases, J lost 7 bases, and 9 bases lay in between. The CDR3: CASSTQINEQFF. The CDR3 DNA, read in part, is TGTGCCAGCAGTACTCAAATTAATGAG.

About this clone itself: The sequenced fragment ends 3 residues before the CDR3 boundary, so the rest is inferred from the germline J gene. J is TRBJ1-2 and V is TRBV18; possible D gene TRBD1, 5 bases. This CDR3 spans 12 amino acids. Germline V lookup: CDR1 KGHSH, CDR2 LQKENI. This CDR3 reads CASSPGRVDYTF. CDR3 bases read: TGTGCCAGCTCCCCGGGCAGGGTCGAC.

On this clone itself: The CDR3 extends 3 residues past the end of the read, so its final part is completed from the germline J gene. The chain has TRBV7-3 and TRBJ1-2; D might be TRBD1 (6 bases). The CDR3 length is 14 residues. Germline V gene lookup returns CDR1 SGHTA and CDR2 FQGTGA. The sequenced CDR3 bases are TGTGCCAGCAGCGCCGGGACTAGGGGACACGAC. Residues: CASSAGTRGHD. The entire CDR3 reads CASSAGTRGHDYTF.

CDR3 bases read: TGTGCCAGCAGCCTTTCGGGTTTCACTGAA. This sequence encodes CASSLSGFTE. The whole CDR3 protein reads CASSLSGFTEAFF. The rearrangement links TRBV7-9 to TRBJ1-1; the D is unclear. The read halts 3 residues ahead of the CDR3 end, with the missing end drawn from the germline J gene. CDR1 and CDR2 (germline): SEHNR, FQNEAQ (reference sequence). The CDR3 is 13 amino acids. Trimming shortened V by 5 bases and J by 4 bases, and 11 bases separated the two germline ends.